The 30 T cell receptor beta chains reported below all come from one sample, sequenced in a study of blood T cell repertoires in COVID-19. The assay was immunoSEQ multiplex PCR, and TCRdb's table has in-frame clones only and misses some. The repertoire holds more than 200,000 clones, with about 87% as singletons. The specimen sequenced was peripheral blood. The receptors stem from a man aged 25-40 years with COVID-19, enrolled during active disease.

This clone was seen a few times. This chain joins TRBV4-2 and TRBJ2-1, with 11 bases fitting TRBD2. The CDR3 consists of 16 residues. V shed 3 bases and J 4 bases; nucleotides not matched to a gene: 5. Per the germline V gene, CDR1 is LGHNA and CDR2 is YNFKEQ. The CDR3 DNA reads TGTGCCAGCAGCCAGGTCCTAGCGGGAGGATACAATGAGCAGTTCTTC. It yields the protein CASSQVLAGGYNEQFF.

This clone was counted once. In DNA, the CDR3 is TGTGCCAGCAGTAAACAGGGCACGGATGAAAAACTGTTTTTT. It is translated as CASSKQGTDEKLFF. The chain uses TRBV27 and TRBJ1-4; D might be TRBD1 (6 bases). The CDR3 length is 14 residues. The V gene lost 5 bases and the J gene lost 6 bases, with 13 bases spanning the gap. From germline, CDR1 is MNHEY and CDR2 SMNVEV (reference sequence).

This chain uses TRBV11-3 with TRBJ2-1, with D unresolved. The CDR3 contains 12 residues. CDR1 is SGHNT and CDR2 is YENEEA in the germline V gene. The V end was cut by 4 bases, the J end by 5 bases, with 6 bases between. As DNA, the CDR3 is TGTGCCAGCAGCTCCATAGACAATGAGCAGTTCTTC. Amino acids: CASSSIDNEQFF.

This clone was detected once. V is TRBV25-1 and J is TRBJ2-5; 12 bases match TRBD2. Germline assignment: CDR1 MGHDK and CDR2 SYGVNS. The ends lost 2 bases at V and 5 bases at J; junction bases unmatched: 12. CDR3 length: 18 residues. The CDR3 region is CASSEGRLAGAVRETQYF. DNA of the CDR3: TGTGCCAGCAGTGAAGGAAGACTAGCGGGAGCGGTGAGGGAGACCCAGTACTTC.

The V gene is TRBV18, the J gene TRBJ2-1, with D perhaps matching TRBD2 (6 bases). The germline CDR1 and CDR2 sequences are KGHSH and LQKENI. This CDR3 is built from 17 residues. The V gene lost 0 bases and the J gene lost 0 bases, with 12 bases spanning the gap. CDR3 residues: CASSPPGGVSSYNEQFF. CDR3 DNA: TGTGCCAGCTCACCACCAGGAGGGGTCAGCTCCTACAATGAGCAGTTCTTC.

V and J are TRBV5-8 and TRBJ2-2; the match to TRBD1 covers 8 bases. Germline trimming cut 4 bases from V and 4 bases from J; bases unmatched to any gene: 6. Germline CDR1 and CDR2: SGHTS and YDEGEE. This CDR3 has 15 residues. This CDR3 is CASSLGQGVTGELFF. As DNA, the CDR3 is TGTGCCAGCAGCCTAGGACAGGGCGTCACCGGGGAGCTGTTTTTT. Full variable domain (remainder filled in from reference TRBV5-8 and TRBJ2-2): EAGVTQSPTHLIKTRGQQATLRCSPISGHTSVYWYQQALGLGLQFLLWYDEGEERNRGNFPPRFSGRQFPNYSSELNVNALELEDSALYLCASSLGQGVTGELFFGEGSRLTVL.

The V call is TRBV5-8, the J call TRBJ2-6, with 7 nucleotides matching TRBD1. Germline-derived CDR1 and CDR2 are SGHTS and YDEGEE. The V segment lost 1 base and the J segment 2 bases; nucleotides outside the gene matches: 6. The CDR3 spans 17 residues. CDR3 residues: CASSLTSTGAGANVLTF. As DNA, the CDR3 is TGTGCCAGCAGCTTGACCTCTACAGGGGCTGGGGCCAACGTCCTGACTTTC. The full variable domain, completed using reference TRBV5-8 and TRBJ2-6, is EAGVTQSPTHLIKTRGQQATLRCSPISGHTSVYWYQQALGLGLQFLLWYDEGEERNRGNFPPRFSGRQFPNYSSELNVNALELEDSALYLCASSLTSTGAGANVLTFGAGSRLTVL.

The chain is built from TRBV11-2 and TRBJ2-1, with D perhaps matching TRBD2 (5 bases). The ends were cut back, 5 bases at V and 2 bases at J, with 19 bases in the middle. The CDR3 is made up of 17 amino acids. Germline CDR1 SGHAT, CDR2 FQNNGV. CDR3 in DNA: TGTGCCAGCAGCCTTTCTCCCGGCGGGCCCCCCTACAATGAGCAGTTCTTC. It is translated as CASSLSPGGPPYNEQFF.

The chain joins TRBV28 to TRBJ2-3; D possibly corresponds to TRBD2 (6 bases). This CDR3 spans 14 amino acids. V was trimmed by 2 bases and J by 7 bases, leaving 13 bases between them. Germline-derived CDR1 and CDR2 are MDHEN and SYDVKM. As DNA, the CDR3 is TGTGCCAGCAGTTTAACGGGCGGGAAATATACGCAGTATTTT. This encodes CASSLTGGKYTQYF. Variable domain in full (rest from reference TRBV28 and TRBJ2-3): DVKVTQSSRYLVKRTGEKVFLECVQDMDHENMFWYRQDPGLGLRLIYFSYDVKMKEKGDIPEGYSVSREKKERFSLILESASTNQTSMYLCASSLTGGKYTQYFGPGTRLTVL.

This chain links TRBV7-6 with TRBJ1-6; D may be TRBD1 (5 bases). The germline gives CDR1 SGHVS, CDR2 FNYEAQ. Trimming pared 5 bases from V and 8 bases from J, leaving 16 bases between. The CDR3 is 15 amino acids. This chain's CDR3 is CASSPGHLTYSPLHF. CDR3 bases: TGTGCCAGCAGCCCAGGACATCTAACTTATTCACCCCTCCACTTT.

The chain has TRBV13 and TRBJ2-1; possible D gene TRBD2, 6 bases. The CDR3 covers 12 residues. The germline V gene encodes CDR1 PRHDT and CDR2 FYEKMQ (reference sequence). Trimming took off 4 bases at V and 8 bases at J, with 9 bases between the two ends. This CDR3 reads CASSSGEDEQFF. For the CDR3, the DNA is TGTGCCAGCAGCTCGGGAGAGGATGAGCAGTTCTTC.

The rearrangement joins TRBV7-2 to TRBJ2-3, with D possibly TRBD1 on 6 matching bases. The germline CDR1 and CDR2 sequences are SGHTA and FQGNSA. V lost 5 bases to trimming and J lost 7 bases, with 19 bases between them. The CDR3 runs to 15 residues. The CDR3 nucleotides are TGTGCCAGCAGCCCGCCAGGGTGGACAGTCAATACGCAGTATTTT. Protein: CASSPPGWTVNTQYF.

The J gene is TRBJ2-2, the V gene TRBV25-1, with D unclear. The germline V gene encodes CDR1 MGHDK and CDR2 SYGVNS. This CDR3 has 13 amino acids. Between the trimmed V and J ends, which lost 6 bases and 1 base, there was a span of 6 bases. CDR3 sequence (DNA): TGTGCCAGCAGAACAGTGAACACCGGGGAGCTGTTTTTT. This encodes CASRTVNTGELFF.

This chain joins TRBV4-1 and TRBJ2-3, with a possible D match to TRBD2 (5 bases). Per germline, CDR1 MGHRA and CDR2 YSYEKL. The germline V and J ends were trimmed by 0 bases and 2 bases, with 9 bases remaining between them. CDR3 length equals 15 residues. In nucleotides, the CDR3 is TGCGCCAGCAGCCAAGACGGGGTCTACACAGATACGCAGTATTTT. Its protein product is CASSQDGVYTDTQYF.

Only a few counts were recorded for this clone. V usage is TRBV4-1 and J usage is TRBJ2-7, with TRBD2 identical over 9 bases. The CDR3 covers 14 residues. The germline V gene encodes CDR1 MGHRA and CDR2 YSYEKL. With 0 bases clipped from V and 7 bases from J, the junction kept 4 bases outside the gene matches. In DNA, the CDR3 is TGCGCCAGCAGCCAAGATCTAGCGGGATGGGAGCAGTACTTC. Its translation is CASSQDLAGWEQYF.

The V and J genes are TRBV27 and TRBJ2-3, with D maybe TRBD2 (6 bases). The CDR3 spans 13 residues. V was cut by 6 bases and J by 6 bases, with 13 bases left in between. CDR1 and CDR2 from the germline V gene are MNHEY and SMNVEV (reference sequence). Written as DNA, the CDR3 is TGTGCCAGCAGGGCTGGGGGGTGGGATACGCAGTATTTT. As protein: CASRAGGWDTQYF.

This sequence joins TRBV11-2 and TRBJ2-5; TRBD2 is a possible D gene (5 bases). V dropped 3 bases and J dropped 1 base, with 6 bases sitting between them. CDR1 SGHAT and CDR2 FQNNGV come from the germline V gene. CDR3 length equals 13 residues. CDR3 DNA sequence: TGTGCCAGCAGCTTCGGGATCCAAGAGACCCAGTACTTC. Translation gives CASSFGIQETQYF.

The chain recombines TRBV5-1 with TRBJ2-7, with 9 bases lining up with TRBD1. Germline V gene sequence: CDR1 SGHRS, CDR2 YFSETQ. Trimming took 4 bases from V and 5 from J; bases not matched to a gene: 13. CDR3 length: 16 amino acids. This CDR3 reads CASSLLPRDRAHEQYF. Here the CDR3 DNA reads TGCGCCAGCAGCCTGTTACCCCGGGACAGGGCCCACGAGCAGTACTTC.

The rearrangement joins TRBV10-3 to TRBJ1-3, with TRBD1 identical over 11 bases. Germline trimming cut 0 bases from V and 1 base from J; bases unmatched to any gene: 5. The germline V gene encodes CDR1 ENHRY and CDR2 SYGVKD. The length of the CDR3 is 18 residues. CDR3 amino acids: CAISESPGTGGSGNTIYF. For the CDR3, the DNA is TGTGCCATCAGTGAGTCTCCTGGGACAGGGGGTTCTGGAAACACCATATATTTT.

The chain joins TRBV9 to TRBJ2-5, with 7 positions matching TRBD1. V dropped 3 bases and J dropped 0; count of bases not matched to a gene: 5. This CDR3 contains 15 residues. The germline V gene encodes CDR1 SGDLS and CDR2 YYNGEE. The CDR3 loop reads CASSGGTVYQETQYF. CDR3 nucleotide sequence: TGTGCCAGCAGCGGGGGGACAGTGTACCAAGAGACCCAGTACTTC.

The chain recombines TRBV30 with TRBJ2-1, with no clear D. Germline assignment: CDR1 GTSNPN and CDR2 SVGIG (reference sequence). V lost 0 bases to trimming and J lost 7 bases, with 16 bases between them. The CDR3 loop spans 15 amino acids. Here the CDR3 DNA reads TGTGCCTGGAGTGTTGGTCTTAGTATCGGGAATGAGCAGTTCTTC. Protein product: CAWSVGLSIGNEQFF.

The gene calls are TRBV2 and TRBJ1-1; TRBD1 is a possible D gene (6 bases). Germline loops: CDR1 SNHLY, CDR2 FYNNEI. The V end was cut by 6 bases, the J end by 5 bases, with 19 bases between. The CDR3 spans 15 residues. CDR3 nucleotide sequence: TGTGCCAGCAGCCGCACCGGACAGTGGGGGACTGAAGCTTTCTTT. It is translated as CASSRTGQWGTEAFF.

This clone was observed a handful of times. The CDR3 DNA sequence: TGTGCCAGCAGCGGGACGACGGGAGGCAATCAGCCCCAGCATTTT. Translated: CASSGTTGGNQPQHF. The chain has TRBV3-1 (or the pseudogene TRBV3-2) and TRBJ1-5; TRBD1 is a possible D gene (5 bases). With 5 bases removed from V and 2 bases from J, the gap between germline ends came to 13 bases. CDR1 is LGHDT, CDR2 YNNKEL, per germline (reference sequence). This CDR3 region has 15 residues.

The chain employs TRBV5-6 and TRBJ1-2, with D possibly TRBD1 on 6 matching bases. This CDR3 is built from 14 residues. CDR1 is SGHDT, CDR2 YYEEEE, per germline. V was clipped by 4 bases and J by 4 bases, with 14 bases between them. The CDR3 sequence is CASSRDRYGYGYTF. CDR3 nucleotide sequence: TGTGCCAGCAGCCGCGACAGGTATGGCTATGGCTACACCTTC. Combining the CDR3 with reference TRBV5-6 and TRBJ1-2 gives the whole variable domain DAGVTQSPTHLIKTRGQQVTLRCSPKSGHDTVSWYQQALGQGPQFIFQYYEEEERQRGNFPDRFSGHQFPNYSSELNVNALLLGDSALYLCASSRDRYGYGYTFGSGTRLTVV.

V usage is TRBV27 and J usage is TRBJ2-3; tentatively, D is TRBD2 (5 bases). Trimming cost V 5 bases and J 0 bases, with 15 bases left between them. Germline V lookup: CDR1 MNHEY, CDR2 SMNVEV (reference sequence). The CDR3 sequence is 16 residues long. Written as DNA, the CDR3 is TGTGCCAGCAGTCCCCTGAGGGTGGGCAGCACAGATACGCAGTATTTT. Protein sequence: CASSPLRVGSTDTQYF.

The chain carries TRBV5-6 and TRBJ1-1; 10 positions match TRBD1. Trimming cost V 2 bases and J 4 bases; bases outside gene matches: 8. This CDR3 spans 16 amino acids. Germline lookup yields CDR1 SGHDT and CDR2 YYEEEE. The DNA for the CDR3 is TGTGCCAGCAGCTTTCGGGACAGGGGCGGGAGCACTGAAGCTTTCTTT. Translation gives CASSFRDRGGSTEAFF.

This sequence joins TRBV12-3 or TRBV12-4 and TRBJ2-7, with 7 bases identical to TRBD1. Germline trimming cut 1 base from V and 9 bases from J; bases unmatched to any gene: 6. The CDR3 spans 13 residues. DNA of the CDR3: TGTGCCAGCAGTTTAGGGGGACAGACTTGGCAGTACTTC. Translating gives CASSLGGQTWQYF.

This chain connects TRBV29-1 to TRBJ1-1, with D uncertain. This CDR3 is built from 12 residues. Germline V lookup: CDR1 SQVTM, CDR2 ANQGSEA. The V end lost 3 bases, the J end lost 0 bases, and 5 bases lay between the germline ends. The CDR3 DNA reads TGCAGCGTTGACGGGTTGAACACTGAAGCTTTCTTT. It specifies CSVDGLNTEAFF.

This chain joins TRBV2 and TRBJ2-7, with 9 bases matching TRBD1. CDR3 length equals 17 residues. The V gene's germline CDR1 is SNHLY and CDR2 FYNNEI. V trimming: 1 base; J trimming: 4 bases; junction bases outside the gene matches: 11. The CDR3 reads CASSEGGAGQGFYEQYF. DNA for the CDR3: TGTGCCAGCAGTGAAGGTGGTGCCGGACAGGGGTTTTACGAGCAGTACTTC.

This chain connects TRBV2 to TRBJ2-3; D is uncertain. Between the trimmed V and J ends, which lost 4 bases and 2 bases, there was a span of 7 bases. The CDR3 is 13 residues long. CDR1 is SNHLY, CDR2 FYNNEI, per germline. The CDR3 region is CASSVEYTDTQYF. The CDR3 DNA reads as TGTGCCAGCAGTGTCGAGTACACAGATACGCAGTATTTT.